Listed here is a single TCR beta chain. The V gene end was trimmed by 8 bases and the J gene end by 6 bases; junction bases not matched to a gene: 9. CDR1 is MNHNS, CDR2 SASEGT, per germline. The CDR3 is 14 amino acids. These data belong to a study of T cell changes during pregnancy in multiple sclerosis. Sequencing used immunoSEQ multiplex PCR; TCRdb keeps in-frame clones, though not all of them. The sample holds about 12,000 clones, roughly 80% seen once. This receptor was taken from a female donor in good health, enrolled as a control in a pregnancy study. The specimen comprised CD8+ T cells from peripheral blood mononuclear cells, sampled after pregnancy. The chain links TRBV6-1 to TRBJ2-1, with 8 bases lining up with TRBD2. CDR3 nucleotide sequence: TGTGCCAGCCACACTTTCGGGGGGGGCAATGAGCAGTTCTTC. The encoded protein is CASHTFGGGNEQFF.